Listed below are T cell receptor beta chains from one sample, sequenced in a study of cytomegalovirus exposure and HLA in healthy donors. TCRdb's table, derived via immunoSEQ multiplex PCR, lists solely in-frame clones and lacks some. The sample consists of roughly 230,000 clones, around 90% of them appearing once. The sequencing input was PBMCs. These receptors were obtained from a girl aged 2-10 years in good health and CMV-seronegative. Both conserved end residues are part of each CDR3. The D gene is left open where the match is weak. Only some rows state a clone size, as once, few, many or a class for expanded clones.

V gene	J gene	clone size	D gene	CDR3 protein	CDR3 DNA
TRBV20-1	TRBJ2-7	.	.	CSAVRGEQYF	TGCAGTGCTGTCCGGGGCGAGCAGTACTTC
TRBV15	TRBJ1-1	.	TRBD1	CATSRATGTGNTEAFF	TGTGCCACCAGCAGAGCTACCGGGACAGGCAACACTGAAGCTTTCTTT
TRBV12-5	TRBJ2-1	.	.	CASGFSPGDTDNEQFF	TGTGCTAGTGGTTTCTCCCCCGGGGATACAGACAATGAGCAGTTCTTC
TRBV18	TRBJ2-7	.	TRBD1	CASSPQPTGIHYYEQYF	TGTGCCAGCTCACCACAACCGACAGGGATCCACTACTACGAGCAGTACTTC
TRBV5-6	TRBJ2-1	few	.	CASSLGRDEQFF	TGTGCCAGCAGCCTTGGGCGGGATGAGCAGTTCTTC
TRBV10-3	TRBJ2-1	.	.	CAIRGAHTRGYNEQFF	TGTGCCATCAGAGGGGCCCACACCCGTGGGTACAATGAGCAGTTCTTC
TRBV9	TRBJ2-1	.	TRBD2	CASSGAGTTVEQFF	TGTGCCAGCAGCGGCGCCGGGACTACCGTGGAGCAGTTCTTC
TRBV29-1	TRBJ2-1	once	TRBD1	CSVEGQNNEQFF	TGCAGCGTTGAGGGACAGAACAATGAGCAGTTCTTC
TRBV6-6	TRBJ1-1	.	.	CASSRDKDTEAFF	TGTGCCAGCAGTCGCGACAAGGACACTGAAGCTTTCTTT
TRBV7-6	TRBJ2-3	once	TRBD2	CASSLELAGDADTQYF	TGTGCCAGCAGCTTAGAGCTAGCGGGAGACGCAGATACGCAGTATTTT
TRBV19	TRBJ2-2	.	TRBD2	CASSMSASGSRVTGELFF	TGTGCCAGTAGTATGTCGGCTAGCGGGAGCCGTGTCACCGGGGAGCTGTTTTTT
TRBV25-1	TRBJ2-2	few	TRBD2	CASSSKGGSGTNTGELFF	TGTGCCAGCAGTTCAAAAGGTGGTAGCGGGACGAACACCGGGGAGCTGTTTTTT
TRBV19	TRBJ2-7	.	.	CASSIGGRYEQYF	TGTGCCAGTAGTATAGGGGGGCGTTACGAGCAGTACTTC
TRBV30	TRBJ1-1	.	.	CAWSVRAGERVRSLEAFF	TGTGCCTGGAGTGTACGGGCAGGGGAGAGGGTAAGGTCCCTTGAAGCTTTCTTT
TRBV5-8	TRBJ2-1	.	TRBD1	CASSSSYRGDYNEQFF	TGTGCCAGCAGCTCATCATACAGGGGGGACTACAATGAGCAGTTCTTC
TRBV10-3	TRBJ2-2	.	TRBD2	CAISENSGTPTGELFF	TGTGCCATCAGTGAGAATAGCGGGACACCCACCGGGGAGCTGTTTTTT
TRBV5-6	TRBJ1-1	.	.	CASSLRTLNTEAFF	TGTGCCAGCAGCTTACGGACTTTGAACACTGAAGCTTTCTTT
TRBV7-9	TRBJ2-1	.	TRBD2	CASSSSGLAASYNEQFF	TGTGCCAGCAGTTCTAGCGGACTAGCGGCCTCCTACAATGAGCAGTTCTTC
TRBV28	TRBJ2-6	.	.	CATDSGANVLTF	TGTGCCACAGACTCTGGGGCCAACGTCCTGACTTTC
TRBV19	TRBJ2-1	.	TRBD1	CASGLRDRGNNEQFF	TGTGCCAGTGGACTCCGGGACAGGGGCAACAATGAGCAGTTCTTC
TRBV6-5	TRBJ1-3	.	.	CASGRGGNTIYF	TGTGCCAGCGGAAGGGGTGGAAACACCATATATTTT
TRBV9	TRBJ2-6	.	.	CASSAPTGGGANVLTF	TGTGCCAGCAGCGCCCCGACAGGAGGTGGGGCCAACGTCCTGACTTTC
TRBV9	TRBJ1-2	.	.	CASSASKTEFDYGYTF	TGTGCCAGCAGCGCCTCGAAGACAGAATTCGACTATGGCTACACCTTC
TRBV5-1	TRBJ2-1	.	.	CASSFNFNEQFF	TGCGCCAGCAGCTTCAATTTCAATGAGCAGTTCTTC
TRBV7-2	TRBJ2-7	.	TRBD2	CASSPTSAYYEQYF	TGTGCCAGCAGCCCTACTAGCGCCTACTACGAGCAGTACTTC
TRBV5-1	TRBJ2-1	.	TRBD1	CASERDRGHDEQFF	TGCGCCAGCGAAAGGGACAGGGGGCACGATGAGCAGTTCTTC
TRBV11-2	TRBJ2-1	.	TRBD2	CASSLGLAGGNEQFF	TGTGCCAGCAGCCTCGGACTAGCGGGGGGCAATGAGCAGTTCTTC
TRBV9	TRBJ2-7	.	TRBD2	CASSVGRGNSYEQYF	TGTGCCAGCAGCGTAGGGCGGGGGAACTCCTACGAGCAGTACTTC
TRBV11-2	TRBJ2-6	.	TRBD2	CASSSGTSPSGANVLTF	TGTGCCAGCAGCTCCGGGACTAGTCCCTCTGGGGCCAACGTCCTGACTTTC
TRBV30	TRBJ1-1	.	TRBD1	CAWTGQGNTEAFF	TGTGCCTGGACCGGACAGGGAAACACTGAAGCTTTCTTT
TRBV11-2	TRBJ2-6	.	.	CASSLGRGPFSGANVLTF	TGTGCCAGCAGCTTAGGGCGGGGGCCCTTCTCTGGGGCCAACGTCCTGACTTTC
TRBV19	TRBJ1-1	.	TRBD1	CASRSGQGPLNTEAFF	TGTGCCAGTAGATCCGGACAGGGGCCCTTGAACACTGAAGCTTTCTTT
TRBV27	TRBJ1-4	.	.	CASSALQATTEKLFF	TGTGCCAGCAGTGCCTTACAGGCAACTACGGAAAAACTGTTTTTT
TRBV15	TRBJ2-1	.	TRBD1	CATSPTGRQGRRSSYNEQFF	TGTGCCACCAGCCCGACGGGTAGACAGGGACGCCGAAGCTCCTACAATGAGCAGTTCTTC
TRBV19	TRBJ2-1	.	.	CASSIVPGESGEQFF	TGTGCCAGTAGTATAGTCCCCGGGGAATCCGGTGAGCAGTTCTTC
TRBV5-1	TRBJ2-5	.	.	CASSTGSTRVYQETQYF	TGCGCCAGCAGCACCGGGAGCACACGCGTATACCAAGAGACCCAGTACTTC
TRBV28	TRBJ1-2	.	.	CASSSSYGYTF	TGTGCCAGCAGTTCCTCCTATGGCTACACCTTC
TRBV12-5	TRBJ2-1	.	TRBD2	CASGLVVTSASYNEQFF	TGTGCTAGTGGTTTGGTAGTTACTAGCGCGTCCTACAATGAGCAGTTCTTC
TRBV9	TRBJ2-1	.	TRBD1	CASSVGTGGYNEQFF	TGTGCCAGCAGCGTAGGGACAGGGGGCTACAATGAGCAGTTCTTC
TRBV18	TRBJ2-1	.	TRBD1	CASSPSRTGPNGQFF	TGTGCCAGCTCACCATCACGGACAGGGCCGAATGGGCAGTTCTTC
TRBV29-1	TRBJ2-1	once	TRBD2	CSVGSSGGKGEQFF	TGCAGCGTTGGATCTAGCGGGGGGAAGGGGGAGCAGTTCTTC
TRBV7-7	TRBJ1-5	.	TRBD1	CASATGVNQPQHF	TGTGCTAGCGCTACAGGGGTCAATCAGCCCCAGCATTTT
TRBV10-3	TRBJ2-7	.	.	CAISEVGQFSYEQYF	TGTGCCATCAGTGAGGTCGGACAGTTTTCCTACGAGCAGTACTTC
TRBV6-1	TRBJ1-5	.	TRBD1	CASRLTGQNQPQHF	TGTGCCAGCAGGCTGACAGGGCAAAATCAGCCCCAGCATTTT
TRBV5-4	TRBJ2-1	.	TRBD2	CASSGMVLAGGYNEQFF	TGTGCCAGCAGCGGAATGGTTTTAGCGGGAGGGTACAATGAGCAGTTCTTC